The rows below give T cell receptor beta chains drawn from one sample of a study of cytomegalovirus exposure and HLA in healthy donors. Profiling relied on immunoSEQ multiplex PCR, and the TCRdb table lists in-frame clones only, not all of them. The sample lists some 170,000 clones, approximately 70% occurring once. Sequencing was carried out using PBMCs. These receptors were collected from a human donor in good health. Each CDR3 is given with its conserved first and last residue. Each record gives: D gene, clone size, J gene, V gene, CDR3 DNA, CDR3 protein. D genes are given only for firm matches. Rows may omit the clone size; those that give it use once, few, many or a size class.

d_gene: -
abundance: -
j_gene: TRBJ1-5
v_gene: TRBV2
CDR3nt: TGTGCCACCGGTAGGACAGTAAGGGAACAGCCCCAGCATTTT
CDR3aa: CATGRTVREQPQHF

d_gene: TRBD1
abundance: few
j_gene: TRBJ2-7
v_gene: TRBV10-2
CDR3nt: TGCGCCACCGCCCCGGGACAGGGGTCCTACGAGCAGTACTTC
CDR3aa: CATAPGQGSYEQYF

d_gene: TRBD1
abundance: -
j_gene: TRBJ1-1
v_gene: TRBV19
CDR3nt: TGTGCCAGTAGTCCCCCGACAGGGAGAGGCACTGAAGCTTTCTTT
CDR3aa: CASSPPTGRGTEAFF

d_gene: -
abundance: -
j_gene: TRBJ1-1
v_gene: TRBV28
CDR3nt: TGTGCCAGCAGCCCGTCGAACACTGAAGCTTTCTTT
CDR3aa: CASSPSNTEAFF

d_gene: -
abundance: -
j_gene: TRBJ2-7
v_gene: TRBV7-2
CDR3nt: TGTGCCAGCAGCCCACTCGGGGTACCAGCCGAGCAGTACTTC
CDR3aa: CASSPLGVPAEQYF

d_gene: -
abundance: few
j_gene: TRBJ1-4
v_gene: TRBV7-2
CDR3nt: TGTGCCAGCAGCTTGGCCGGGCAGGGCAGGGAAAAACTGTTTTTT
CDR3aa: CASSLAGQGREKLFF

d_gene: TRBD1
abundance: -
j_gene: TRBJ2-7
v_gene: TRBV2
CDR3nt: TGTGCCAGCGGGGGGGACAGGGGAGAAGGGCAGTACTTC
CDR3aa: CASGGDRGEGQYF

d_gene: TRBD1
abundance: -
j_gene: TRBJ1-4
v_gene: TRBV11-2
CDR3nt: TGTGCCAGCCGCAAAAGGAGGCAGGGGGCGGAAGAACTGTTTTTT
CDR3aa: CASRKRRQGAEELFF

d_gene: -
abundance: -
j_gene: TRBJ2-7
v_gene: TRBV5-6
CDR3nt: TGTGCCAGCAGCTTCGACGGCGGCTCCTACGAGCAGTACTTC
CDR3aa: CASSFDGGSYEQYF

d_gene: -
abundance: -
j_gene: TRBJ2-5
v_gene: TRBV7-9
CDR3nt: TGTGCCAGCTGCAAACGAGTTCAAGAGACCCAGTACTTC
CDR3aa: CASCKRVQETQYF

d_gene: TRBD1
abundance: few
j_gene: TRBJ2-3
v_gene: TRBV7-9
CDR3nt: TGTTCCAGCAGCTTAGGGACAGGGGGCGCAGATACGCAGTATTTT
CDR3aa: CSSSLGTGGADTQYF

d_gene: TRBD1
abundance: -
j_gene: TRBJ2-7
v_gene: TRBV7-9
CDR3nt: TGTGCCAGCAGTCTTATTCAGGGGGCTCAGGACGAGCAGTACTTC
CDR3aa: CASSLIQGAQDEQYF

d_gene: TRBD2
abundance: -
j_gene: TRBJ2-1
v_gene: TRBV7-9
CDR3nt: TGTGCCAGCAGCTTAACGGGGGGTTTCTACAATGAGCAGTTCTTC
CDR3aa: CASSLTGGFYNEQFF

d_gene: TRBD2
abundance: -
j_gene: TRBJ2-1
v_gene: TRBV6-5
CDR3nt: TGTGCCAGCAGTTACGGGACTAGCGGATCCAATGAGCAGTTCTTC
CDR3aa: CASSYGTSGSNEQFF

d_gene: -
abundance: -
j_gene: TRBJ1-1
v_gene: TRBV7-6
CDR3nt: TGTGCCAGCAGCTTAGCGGTCGCGACAGGGAACACTGAAGCTTTCTTT
CDR3aa: CASSLAVATGNTEAFF

d_gene: TRBD1
abundance: -
j_gene: TRBJ2-5
v_gene: TRBV6-5
CDR3nt: TGTGCCAGCAGTGCACAGGGGGCGCGGGAGACCCAGTACTTC
CDR3aa: CASSAQGARETQYF

d_gene: TRBD1
abundance: -
j_gene: TRBJ1-2
v_gene: TRBV19
CDR3nt: TGTGCCAGTAGTCCCTCATCCGGGACAGGTGGCTACACCTTC
CDR3aa: CASSPSSGTGGYTF

d_gene: -
abundance: few
j_gene: TRBJ1-1
v_gene: TRBV5-1
CDR3nt: TGCGCCAGCAGCTTGGCGGCCAGCAGGGCCACTGAAGCTTTCTTT
CDR3aa: CASSLAASRATEAFF

d_gene: TRBD2
abundance: -
j_gene: TRBJ2-1
v_gene: TRBV4-1
CDR3nt: TGCGCCAGCAGCCAGGGGCGGGGGGGCCTTGAGCAGTTCTTC
CDR3aa: CASSQGRGGLEQFF

d_gene: TRBD1
abundance: once
j_gene: TRBJ1-3
v_gene: TRBV12-5
CDR3nt: TGTGCTACTGGACAGGGGGCTTCTGGAAACACCATATATTTT
CDR3aa: CATGQGASGNTIYF

d_gene: -
abundance: -
j_gene: TRBJ2-3
v_gene: TRBV18
CDR3nt: TGTGCCAGCTCACCACCGCAGGGCACAGATACGCAGTATTTT
CDR3aa: CASSPPQGTDTQYF

d_gene: TRBD1
abundance: -
j_gene: TRBJ2-7
v_gene: TRBV27
CDR3nt: TGTGCCAGCAAGAGAAACAGGGGTTTGACCTACGAGCAGTACTTC
CDR3aa: CASKRNRGLTYEQYF

d_gene: TRBD1
abundance: once
j_gene: TRBJ1-5
v_gene: TRBV30
CDR3nt: TGTGCCTGGAGTGTACGGGGACAGGGGGCGGATCAGCCCCAGCATTTT
CDR3aa: CAWSVRGQGADQPQHF

d_gene: -
abundance: -
j_gene: TRBJ2-3
v_gene: TRBV6-7
CDR3nt: TGTGCCAGCAGTCACCAGGAGGCCACAGATACGCAGTATTTT
CDR3aa: CASSHQEATDTQYF

d_gene: TRBD2
abundance: -
j_gene: TRBJ2-7
v_gene: TRBV5-1
CDR3nt: TGCGCCAGCAGCTTGGGGGGACTAGCGGGGGGATCCTACGAGCAGTACTTC
CDR3aa: CASSLGGLAGGSYEQYF

d_gene: TRBD2
abundance: -
j_gene: TRBJ2-3
v_gene: TRBV4-2
CDR3nt: TGTGCCAGCAGCCAAGACAACCTAGCGGGGGGTGTTGATACGCAGTATTTT
CDR3aa: CASSQDNLAGGVDTQYF

d_gene: -
abundance: -
j_gene: TRBJ2-4
v_gene: TRBV5-6
CDR3nt: TGTGCCAGCAGTTATATATTAGCCAAAAACATTCAGTACTTC
CDR3aa: CASSYILAKNIQYF

d_gene: -
abundance: -
j_gene: TRBJ2-7
v_gene: TRBV11-2
CDR3nt: TGTGCCAGCACCTATCGAGGGGGAGGGGAGCAGTACTTC
CDR3aa: CASTYRGGGEQYF

d_gene: -
abundance: -
j_gene: TRBJ2-7
v_gene: TRBV19
CDR3nt: TGTGCCAGTAGTGCTAGGAACGAGCAGTACTTC
CDR3aa: CASSARNEQYF

d_gene: -
abundance: -
j_gene: TRBJ1-6
v_gene: TRBV30
CDR3nt: TGTGCCTGCCAAGGCAGGGTGAATAATTCACCCCTCCACTTT
CDR3aa: CACQGRVNNSPLHF

d_gene: TRBD2
abundance: once
j_gene: TRBJ2-1
v_gene: TRBV10-3
CDR3nt: TGTGCCATCAGTACTAGCGGGGGGGCCATTGAGCAGTTCTTC
CDR3aa: CAISTSGGAIEQFF

d_gene: -
abundance: -
j_gene: TRBJ2-7
v_gene: TRBV6-5
CDR3nt: TGTGCCAGCAAGCCGGAGGGTTTGCACGAGCAGTACTTC
CDR3aa: CASKPEGLHEQYF

d_gene: TRBD1
abundance: few
j_gene: TRBJ2-5
v_gene: TRBV7-9
CDR3nt: TGTGCCAGCAGCCCCCTGGACAGGAAAGAGACCCAGTACTTC
CDR3aa: CASSPLDRKETQYF

d_gene: -
abundance: -
j_gene: TRBJ1-1
v_gene: TRBV7-9
CDR3nt: TGTGCCAGCAGCTTAGCGACTGGTACTGAAGCTTTCTTT
CDR3aa: CASSLATGTEAFF

d_gene: -
abundance: -
j_gene: TRBJ1-1
v_gene: TRBV4-1
CDR3nt: TGCGCCAGCAGCCAATTTGCAGGGGAAGAAGCTTTCTTT
CDR3aa: CASSQFAGEEAFF

d_gene: -
abundance: -
j_gene: TRBJ2-2
v_gene: TRBV7-9
CDR3nt: TGTGCCAGCAGACTGGGGCTAATGGGAACCGGGGAGCTGTTTTTT
CDR3aa: CASRLGLMGTGELFF

d_gene: -
abundance: -
j_gene: TRBJ2-2
v_gene: TRBV10-2
CDR3nt: TGCGCCAGCAGTGAGACACCAGGCACCAGGGGGGAGCTGTTTTTT
CDR3aa: CASSETPGTRGELFF

d_gene: TRBD1
abundance: -
j_gene: TRBJ1-2
v_gene: TRBV23-1
CDR3nt: TGCGCCAGCAGTCAAGGGACAGGGGGCCCTCCTAACTATGGCTACACCTTC
CDR3aa: CASSQGTGGPPNYGYTF

d_gene: -
abundance: -
j_gene: TRBJ1-2
v_gene: TRBV7-9
CDR3nt: TGTGCCAGCAGCTTAGCGGGTCAGGACTATATGGGCTACACCTTC
CDR3aa: CASSLAGQDYMGYTF

d_gene: -
abundance: -
j_gene: TRBJ1-1
v_gene: TRBV6-5
CDR3nt: TGTGCCAGCAGTCGAGGGGGATCTATTGGGACTGAAGCTTTCTTT
CDR3aa: CASSRGGSIGTEAFF

d_gene: -
abundance: -
j_gene: TRBJ2-1
v_gene: TRBV5-4
CDR3nt: TGTGCCAGCAGCTCTTGGACATATGAGCAGTTCTTC
CDR3aa: CASSSWTYEQFF

d_gene: TRBD2
abundance: -
j_gene: TRBJ2-3
v_gene: TRBV7-4
CDR3nt: TGTGCCAGCAGCGCCCAATCACCCGGGACTAGCCGAAGCACAGATACGCAGTATTTT
CDR3aa: CASSAQSPGTSRSTDTQYF

d_gene: -
abundance: -
j_gene: TRBJ1-2
v_gene: TRBV5-8
CDR3nt: TGTGCCAGCAGCGTAATCCCAGTAAACTATGGCTACACCTTC
CDR3aa: CASSVIPVNYGYTF

d_gene: TRBD1
abundance: -
j_gene: TRBJ1-6
v_gene: TRBV6-4
CDR3nt: TGTGCCAGCAGTAGCTACCCGGGACAGGTCGGTTCACCCCTCCACTTT
CDR3aa: CASSSYPGQVGSPLHF

d_gene: -
abundance: few
j_gene: TRBJ2-7
v_gene: TRBV7-9
CDR3nt: TGTGCCAGCAGCCCTCCCCCGCGTTACGAGCAGTACTTC
CDR3aa: CASSPPPRYEQYF

d_gene: -
abundance: -
j_gene: TRBJ1-4
v_gene: TRBV7-2
CDR3nt: TGTGCCAGCAGCGAAACAGGGCCAACTAATGAAAAACTGTTTTTT
CDR3aa: CASSETGPTNEKLFF

d_gene: TRBD2
abundance: -
j_gene: TRBJ2-1
v_gene: TRBV5-1
CDR3nt: TGCGCCAGCAGCTTGAGCGGGGGGACGATCAATGAGCAGTTCTTC
CDR3aa: CASSLSGGTINEQFF

d_gene: -
abundance: once
j_gene: TRBJ1-2
v_gene: TRBV7-8
CDR3nt: TGTGCCAGCAGCTTAGGTCAGGGGCGCGGCTACACCTTC
CDR3aa: CASSLGQGRGYTF